This T cell receptor (beta chain) appears in the sequencing data of a study of T cells in Graves' hyperthyroidism and ophthalmopathy. Germline-derived CDR1 and CDR2 are SGHDN and FVKESK. V was clipped by 4 bases and J by 4 bases; unmatched bases: 6. The CDR3 extends over 15 amino acids. Findings and caveats of the study: Expanded thyroid clonotypes (above 0.001) were mostly also found in blood.

This clonotype was detected a few times. The antigen is unknown. Authors of the study amplified TCR beta CDR3 regions from RNA transcripts. The TCR CDR3 was amplified in a first-round RT-PCR using the HTBI primer set. TCRdb independently ran MiXCR on the multiplex PCR reads; one entry per CDR3 protein. The sample has around 600,000 distinct CDR3 sequences, around 16% seen once. The specimen sequenced was blood. The clonotype comes from a woman aged 40 to 50 with Graves' ophthalmopathy. The rearrangement uses TRBV14 and TRBJ2-7, with 11 bases aligning to TRBD2. This chain's CDR3 is CASSRALAGEYEQYF. For the CDR3, the DNA is TGTGCCAGCAGCCGCGCACTAGCGGGAGAATACGAGCAGTACTTC.